This TCR beta chain was sequenced for a study of molecular identifiers for immune sequencing clone quantification. Points from the study as a whole: Single-cell amounts of spiked Jurkat TCR RNA were reportedly detectable among approximately 970,000 naive cells. Clones that exceeded 20 RNA copies held over 99% of effector molecules, yet under 1% in naive cells.

With RNA at 10%, 30% or 50%, naive CD8 libraries came from roughly 18,000 to 920,000 sorted cells. This clonotype has at least ten counts. Its antigen is unidentified. Germline V gene sequence: CDR1 SEHNR, CDR2 FQNEAQ (reference sequence). The CDR3 length is 12 residues. V was pared by 6 bases and J by 4 bases, with 8 bases between. TCRdb re-called the PCR reads with MiXCR, one entry per CDR3 protein. The repertoire holds tens of thousands of distinct CDR3 sequences, with almost 25% as singletons. Material for sequencing was naive CD8+ T cells from blood, with Jurkat cell RNA spiked in. Subset of the sample: FACS-sorted CD8+CD4-CCR7+CD45RA+ naive T cells. The source of this sequence is a human donor in good health. Some libraries in this study had Jurkat cell RNA spiked in. V gene TRBV7-9 combines with J gene TRBJ2-3; D unresolved. CDR3 DNA sequence: TGTGCCAGCAGTTTCACAGCAGATACGCAGTATTTT. This encodes CASSFTADTQYF.